This section outlines one TCR beta chain sequence together with its context. Its antigen is unknown. CDR1 is MNHEY and CDR2 is SMNVEV in the germline V gene (reference sequence). V was shortened by 5 bases and J by 4 bases, with 12 bases between the two germline ends. The CDR3 is made up of 13 amino acids. This entry belongs to a study of cytomegalovirus exposure and HLA in healthy donors. About the research overall: Across some 400 genotyped donors, about 86% landed in the Caucasian-associated ancestry cluster.

The PCR employed 60 Vbeta primers together with 13 Jbeta primers. Assay used: immunoSEQ multiplex PCR; TCRdb lists only in-frame clones, some missing. The sample has about 180,000 clones; roughly 70% are singletons. General study results and limits: Most TCR sequences were rare, but some public TCRs occurred in many donors. Researchers catalogued approximately 170 TCR beta chains as cytomegalovirus-associated.

Specimen: PBMCs. The rearrangement joins TRBV27 to TRBJ2-7, with a possible D match to TRBD1 (5 bases). The TCR comes from a male donor in good health and CMV-seronegative. The CDR3 DNA reads as TGTGCCAGCAGTCACCAGGGTATATACGAGCAGTACTTC. It is translated as CASSHQGIYEQYF.